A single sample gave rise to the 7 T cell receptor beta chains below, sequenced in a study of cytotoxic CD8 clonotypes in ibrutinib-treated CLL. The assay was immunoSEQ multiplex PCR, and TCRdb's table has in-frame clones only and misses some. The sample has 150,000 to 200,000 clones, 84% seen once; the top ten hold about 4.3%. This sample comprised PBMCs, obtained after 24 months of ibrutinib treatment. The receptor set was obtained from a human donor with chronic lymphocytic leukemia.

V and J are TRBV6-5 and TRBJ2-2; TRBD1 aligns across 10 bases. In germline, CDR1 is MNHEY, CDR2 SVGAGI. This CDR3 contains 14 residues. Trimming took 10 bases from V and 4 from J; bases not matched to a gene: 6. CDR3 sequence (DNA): TGTGCCACCAACCGGGACAGGGGCACCGGGGAGCTGTTTTTT. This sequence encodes CATNRDRGTGELFF.

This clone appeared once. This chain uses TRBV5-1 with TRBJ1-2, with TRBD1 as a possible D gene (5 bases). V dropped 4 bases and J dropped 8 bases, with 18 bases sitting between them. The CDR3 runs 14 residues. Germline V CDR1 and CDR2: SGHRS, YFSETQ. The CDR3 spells CASSLPVGARGYTF. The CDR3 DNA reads TGCGCCAGCAGCCTTCCCGTTGGGGCGCGGGGCTACACCTTC.

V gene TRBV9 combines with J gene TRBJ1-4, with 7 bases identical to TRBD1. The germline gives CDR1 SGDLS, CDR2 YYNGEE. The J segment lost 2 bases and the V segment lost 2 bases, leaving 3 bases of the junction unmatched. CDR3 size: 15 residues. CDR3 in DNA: TGTGCCAGCAGCGTGGGGACAGTTACTAATGAAAAACTGTTTTTT. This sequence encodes CASSVGTVTNEKLFF.

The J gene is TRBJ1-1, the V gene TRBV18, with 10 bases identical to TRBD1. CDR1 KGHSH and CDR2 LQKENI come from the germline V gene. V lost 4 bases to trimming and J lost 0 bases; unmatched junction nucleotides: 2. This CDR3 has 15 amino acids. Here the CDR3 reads CASSQGQGMNTEAFF. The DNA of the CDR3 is TGTGCCAGCTCACAGGGACAGGGGATGAACACTGAAGCTTTCTTT.

CDR3 sequence: CASSPLPSAGFEKLFF. Here the CDR3 DNA reads TGTGCCAGCTCACCACTGCCTTCAGCGGGTTTTGAAAAACTGTTTTTT. The chain joins TRBV18 to TRBJ1-4; D is unresolved. CDR1 and CDR2 (germline): KGHSH, LQKENI. With 1 base removed from V and 7 bases from J, the gap between germline ends came to 16 bases. The CDR3 extends over 16 amino acids.

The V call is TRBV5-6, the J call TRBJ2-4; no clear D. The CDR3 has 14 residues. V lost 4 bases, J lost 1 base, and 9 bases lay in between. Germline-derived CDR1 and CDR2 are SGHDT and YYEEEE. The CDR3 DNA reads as TGTGCCAGCAGCCTGAATACGGCCAAAAACATTCAGTACTTC. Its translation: CASSLNTAKNIQYF.

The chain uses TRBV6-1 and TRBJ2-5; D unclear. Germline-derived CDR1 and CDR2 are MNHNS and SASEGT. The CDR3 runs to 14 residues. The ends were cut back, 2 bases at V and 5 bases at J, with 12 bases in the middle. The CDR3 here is CASSERRVQETQYF. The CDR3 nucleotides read TGTGCCAGCAGTGAACGAAGGGTGCAGGAGACCCAGTACTTC.